This T cell receptor (beta chain) emerged from a study of blood T cell repertoires in COVID-19. Study at large: COVID-19 samples from acute and convalescent phases originated in the United States, Italy and Spain.

Data came from immunoSEQ multiplex PCR; TCRdb stores just in-frame clones and leaves some out. The profile shows roughly 260,000 clones, about 89% of them singletons. The germline CDR1 and CDR2 sequences are SGHAT and FQNNGV. The CDR3 extends over 14 amino acids. Trimming cost V 5 bases and J 13 bases; bases outside gene matches: 12. The chain has TRBV11-2 and TRBJ2-1, with 9 positions matching TRBD2. This clonotype was sampled from a man aged 40-50 years who had recovered from COVID-19. The specimen was peripheral blood. For the CDR3, the DNA is TGTGCCAGCAGCAGCACCCGGGCGGGGGGGGCCCAGTTCTTC. It codes for CASSSTRAGGAQFF.